Below, 4 T cell receptor beta chains from the same sample are listed, as sequenced in a study of shared clonotypes between healthy human individuals. Naive CD8 cells, CD45RO-negative and positively selected for CCR7, excluded terminally differentiated effector memory CD45RA+ cells. Profiling relied on immunoSEQ multiplex PCR, and the TCRdb table lists in-frame clones only, not all of them. This sample yields fewer than 700,000 clones, of which 85% to 95% are seen a single time; over 0.1% belongs to the top ten. The sequencing input was naive CD8+ T cells sorted from blood. All receptors derive from a woman aged 25 to 45 in good health.

This clone was seen a few times. The CDR3 nucleotides read TGTGCCAGCAGCCAGGAAGGGGACGAGCAGTACTTC. Amino acids: CASSQEGDEQYF. The chain joins TRBV5-6 to TRBJ2-7; TRBD1 might be the D (5 bases). This CDR3 comprises 12 residues. V was trimmed by 4 bases and J by 5 bases, leaving 10 bases between them. The V gene's germline CDR1 is SGHDT and CDR2 YYEEEE.

This chain joins TRBV4-2 and TRBJ2-1, with 11 bases matching TRBD2. Looked up from germline, CDR1 is LGHNA and CDR2 is YNFKEQ. The CDR3 length is 13 residues. The V gene end was trimmed by 4 bases and the J gene end by 10 bases; junction bases not matched to a gene: 3. The DNA of the CDR3 is TGTGCCAGCAGCCTAGGACTAGCGGGCGAGCAGTTCTTC. This gives the protein CASSLGLAGEQFF.

The genes are TRBV28 and TRBJ2-2, with 7 bases lining up with TRBD2. The germline V gene encodes CDR1 MDHEN and CDR2 SYDVKM. V gave up 0 bases and J gave up 7 bases; unmatched junction bases: 5. CDR3 size: 15 residues. As DNA, the CDR3 is TGTGCCAGCAGTTTATGGGGGAGGGCGTTCGGGGAGCTGTTTTTT. This translates into CASSLWGRAFGELFF.

V usage is TRBV27 and J usage is TRBJ1-1, with D possibly TRBD1 on 6 matching bases. V was trimmed by 0 bases and J by 3 bases, leaving 8 bases between them. From germline, CDR1 is MNHEY and CDR2 SMNVEV (reference sequence). This CDR3 is 14 amino acids long. CDR3 bases: TGTGCCAGCAGTTTATCGGACAGCTACACTGAAGCTTTCTTT. It encodes CASSLSDSYTEAFF.